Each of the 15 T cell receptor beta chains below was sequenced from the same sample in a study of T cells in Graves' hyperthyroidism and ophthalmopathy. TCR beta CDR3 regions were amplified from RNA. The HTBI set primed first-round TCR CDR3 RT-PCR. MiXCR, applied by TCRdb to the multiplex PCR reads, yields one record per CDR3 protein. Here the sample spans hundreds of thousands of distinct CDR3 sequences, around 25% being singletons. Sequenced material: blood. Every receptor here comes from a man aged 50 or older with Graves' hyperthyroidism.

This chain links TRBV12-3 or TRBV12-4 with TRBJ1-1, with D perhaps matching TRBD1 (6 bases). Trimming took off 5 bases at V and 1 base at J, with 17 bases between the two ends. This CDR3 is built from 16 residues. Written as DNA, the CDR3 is TGTGCCAGCAGTCAAAGGTTACAGGGAAGGAACACTGAAGCTTTCTTT. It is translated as CASSQRLQGRNTEAFF.

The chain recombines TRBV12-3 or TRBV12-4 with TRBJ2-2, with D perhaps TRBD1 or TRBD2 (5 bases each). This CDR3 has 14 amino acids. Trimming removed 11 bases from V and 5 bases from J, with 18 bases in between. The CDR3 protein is CAYKSLAGTGELFF. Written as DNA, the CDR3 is TGTGCCTACAAGTCGCTAGCAGGGACCGGGGAGCTGTTTTTT.

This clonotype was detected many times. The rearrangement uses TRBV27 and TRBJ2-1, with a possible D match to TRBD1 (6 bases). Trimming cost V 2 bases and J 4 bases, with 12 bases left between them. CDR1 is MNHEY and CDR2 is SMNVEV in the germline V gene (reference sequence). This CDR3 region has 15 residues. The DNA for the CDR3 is TGTGCCAGCAGTTTACTCGGGACAACTTACAATGAGCAGTTCTTC. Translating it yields CASSLLGTTYNEQFF.

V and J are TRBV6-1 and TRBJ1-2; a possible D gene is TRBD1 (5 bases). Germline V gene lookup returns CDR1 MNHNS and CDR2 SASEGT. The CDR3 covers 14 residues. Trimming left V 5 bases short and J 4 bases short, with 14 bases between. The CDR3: CASSPGPNSYGYTF. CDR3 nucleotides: TGTGCCAGCAGTCCGGGACCCAATTCCTATGGCTACACCTTC.

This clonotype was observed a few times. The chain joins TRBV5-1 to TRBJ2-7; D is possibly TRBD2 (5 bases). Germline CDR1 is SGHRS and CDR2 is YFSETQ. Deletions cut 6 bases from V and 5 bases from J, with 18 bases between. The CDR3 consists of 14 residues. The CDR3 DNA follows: TGCGCCAGCACCTCCCCCATTAGCGCGGACGAGCAGTACTTC. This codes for CASTSPISADEQYF.

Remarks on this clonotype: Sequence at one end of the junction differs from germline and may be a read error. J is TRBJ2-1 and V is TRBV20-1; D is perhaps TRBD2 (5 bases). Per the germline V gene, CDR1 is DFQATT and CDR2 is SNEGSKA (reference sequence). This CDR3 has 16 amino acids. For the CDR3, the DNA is TGCAGTGCCAGAGGTCGTGAGGGTAGATTCTACGGTGGGCAGTTCTTC. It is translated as CSARGREGRFYGGQFF.

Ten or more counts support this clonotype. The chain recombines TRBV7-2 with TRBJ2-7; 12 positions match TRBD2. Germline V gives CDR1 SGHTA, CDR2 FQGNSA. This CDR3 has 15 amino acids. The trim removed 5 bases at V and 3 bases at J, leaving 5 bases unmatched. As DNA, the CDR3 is TGTGCCAGCAGCCGCGGACTAGCGGGAAACTACGAGCAGTACTTC. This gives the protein CASSRGLAGNYEQYF.

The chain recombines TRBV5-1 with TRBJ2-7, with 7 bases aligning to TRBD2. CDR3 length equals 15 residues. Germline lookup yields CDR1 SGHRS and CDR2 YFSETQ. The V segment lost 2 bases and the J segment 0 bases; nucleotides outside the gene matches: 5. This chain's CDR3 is CASSFEGGPSYEQYF. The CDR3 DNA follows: TGCGCCAGCAGCTTTGAGGGAGGGCCCTCCTACGAGCAGTACTTC.

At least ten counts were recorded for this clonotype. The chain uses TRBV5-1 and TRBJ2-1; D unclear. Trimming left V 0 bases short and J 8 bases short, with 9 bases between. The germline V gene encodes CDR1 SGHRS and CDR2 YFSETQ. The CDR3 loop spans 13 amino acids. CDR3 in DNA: TGCGCCAGCAGCTTGGGTAGGGCTGATGAGCAGTTCTTC. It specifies CASSLGRADEQFF.

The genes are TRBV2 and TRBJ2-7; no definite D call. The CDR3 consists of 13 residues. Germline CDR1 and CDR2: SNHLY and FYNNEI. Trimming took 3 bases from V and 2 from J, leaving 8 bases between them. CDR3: CASSDSAAYEQYF. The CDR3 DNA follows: TGTGCCAGCAGTGACTCCGCCGCCTACGAGCAGTACTTC.

The CDR3: CATSEARDRGNNEQFF. The CDR3 DNA reads TGTGCCACCAGTGAGGCTCGGGACAGGGGAAACAATGAGCAGTTCTTC. The chain combines TRBV24-1 with TRBJ2-1, with 10 bases lining up with TRBD1. Germline V gene lookup returns CDR1 KGHDR and CDR2 SFDVKD. The CDR3 is made up of 16 amino acids. V was clipped by 4 bases and J by 5 bases; unmatched bases: 7.

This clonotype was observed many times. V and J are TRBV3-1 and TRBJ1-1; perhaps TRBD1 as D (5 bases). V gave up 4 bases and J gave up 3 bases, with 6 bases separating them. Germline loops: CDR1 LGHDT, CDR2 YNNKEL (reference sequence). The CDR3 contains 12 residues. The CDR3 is CASSRGDTEAFF. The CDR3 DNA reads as TGTGCCAGCAGCCGGGGGGACACTGAAGCTTTCTTT.

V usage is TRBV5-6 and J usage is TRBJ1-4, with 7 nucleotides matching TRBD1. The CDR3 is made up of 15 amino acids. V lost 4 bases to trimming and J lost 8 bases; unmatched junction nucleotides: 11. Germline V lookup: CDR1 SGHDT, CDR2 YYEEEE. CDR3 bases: TGTGCCAGCAGCCCCATCCGGGACAGTGAAGAAAAACTGTTTTTT. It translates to CASSPIRDSEEKLFF.

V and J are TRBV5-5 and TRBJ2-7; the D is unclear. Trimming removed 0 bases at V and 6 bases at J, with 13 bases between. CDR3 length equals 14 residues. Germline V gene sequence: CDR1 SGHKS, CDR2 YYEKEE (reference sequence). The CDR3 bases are TGTGCCAGCAGCTTGGGGCCGATGGCTGGCGAGCAGTACTTC. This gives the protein CASSLGPMAGEQYF.

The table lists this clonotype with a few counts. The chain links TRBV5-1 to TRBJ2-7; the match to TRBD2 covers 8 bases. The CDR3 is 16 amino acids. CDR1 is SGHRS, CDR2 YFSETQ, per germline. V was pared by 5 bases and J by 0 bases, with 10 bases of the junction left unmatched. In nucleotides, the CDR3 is TGCGCCAGCAGTGTCATCGGTAGCGGGACCTCCTACGAGCAGTACTTC. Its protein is CASSVIGSGTSYEQYF.